These 10 T cell receptor beta chains were all obtained from the same sample, sequenced in a study of regulatory T cells in long-lasting Graves disease (dated by TCRdb to about 2021). The library relied on multiplex PCR. Sequencing was performed on an Illumina HiSeq 4000. To build TCR beta libraries, CDR3 regions were amplified by Arm-PCR using iRepertoire HTBI primers. The public sequencing data were trimmed at Q25 with fastp and processed into clonotypes with MiXCR by TCRdb, which kept only in-frame beta chains. Entries that share a CDR3 protein sequence are merged under the most common genes and DNA. The sample contains some 340,000 distinct CDR3 sequences, roughly 24% of them found a single time. The ten most abundant clones make up approximately 28% of the sample. The label giving this sample's time point can be read as: persistent/refractory GD, antithyroid drugs over 5 years with positive TRAb. For both TCR sequencing and RNA sequencing, RNA was extracted from PBMCs using TRIzol.

Sequenced here: peripheral blood mononuclear cells (PBMCs), sampled when the disease was refractory, from a patient treated with antithyroid drugs. The origin of the receptors is a woman in her thirties or forties with Graves disease. Donor details come from another sample of the same person, matched by shared clones.

The chain has TRBV5-1 and TRBJ1-1; TRBD1 aligns across 11 bases. Germline CDR1 reads SGHRS; CDR2 reads YFSETQ. Unmatched junction bases numbered 5, after V lost 4 bases and J lost 3 bases. The CDR3 length is 15 residues. The CDR3 here is CASSQGQGEDTEAFF. The CDR3, as DNA: TGCGCCAGCAGCCAGGGACAGGGGGAGGACACTGAAGCTTTCTTT.

This chain uses TRBV12-3 or TRBV12-4 with TRBJ2-3; 7 nucleotides match TRBD1. V trimming: 1 base; J trimming: 3 bases; junction bases outside the gene matches: 1. The CDR3 has 14 residues. Here the CDR3 DNA reads TGTGCCAGCAGTTTAGGACAGGGAACAGATACGCAGTATTTT. Protein product: CASSLGQGTDTQYF.

This clonotype was seen many times. For the CDR3, the DNA is TGTGCCAGCAGTTACGCCCGGCGGGCCTACGAGCAGTACTTC. It yields the protein CASSYARRAYEQYF. The chain uses TRBV6-5 and TRBJ2-7; tentatively, D is TRBD2 (5 bases). From germline, CDR1 is MNHEY and CDR2 SVGAGI. The V end was cut by 2 bases, the J end by 2 bases, with 10 bases between. The CDR3 extends over 14 amino acids.

This clonotype has ten or more counts. V is TRBV10-3 and J is TRBJ1-1; 9 positions agree with TRBD1. The CDR3 length is 17 residues. Germline V gives CDR1 ENHRY, CDR2 SYGVKD. The V and J ends lost 0 bases and 1 base, in that order; junction bases with no gene match: 6. In nucleotides, the CDR3 is TGTGCCATCAGTGAGTCACCAGGGGGACAGGGGAACACTGAAGCTTTCTTT. Its protein is CAISESPGGQGNTEAFF.

A note on this clonotype: This clone may be a read error of a much larger clone one base away. The chain carries TRBV25-1 and TRBJ1-1; D is uncertain. CDR1 MGHDK and CDR2 SYGVNS come from the germline V gene. The CDR3 length is 15 residues. Here the CDR3 reads CASSPPGTMGTEALF. The CDR3 nucleotides read TGTGCCAGCAGCCCCCCCGGTACAATGGGCACTGAAGCTCTCTTT.

This clonotype appeared many times. The chain has TRBV28 and TRBJ2-7, with 10 bases that match TRBD2. J gave up 3 bases and V 5 bases, and 7 bases lay outside the gene matches. Germline V lookup: CDR1 MDHEN, CDR2 SYDVKM. The CDR3 totals 15 residues. The CDR3 reads CASSPWTSGNYEQYF. The CDR3, as DNA: TGTGCCAGCAGTCCTTGGACTAGCGGAAACTACGAGCAGTACTTC.

At least ten counts were recorded for this clonotype. V gene TRBV20-1 combines with J gene TRBJ2-5; either TRBD1 or TRBD2 may fit D (6 bases each). Germline CDR1 is DFQATT and CDR2 is SNEGSKA (reference sequence). Trimming shortened V by 6 bases and J by 5 bases, and 19 bases separated the two germline ends. The CDR3 spans 14 residues. The CDR3 region is CSATLEGGGETQYF. CDR3 nucleotide sequence: TGCAGTGCCACCCTGGAGGGGGGCGGGGAGACCCAGTACTTC.

This clonotype was observed a few times. In nucleotides, the CDR3 is TGTGCCAGCAGTGAAGAGTCCGGGGGTTGGCAGCCCCAGCATTTT. This translates into CASSEESGGWQPQHF. The V gene is TRBV6-1, the J gene TRBJ1-5, with D perhaps matching TRBD1 (5 bases). The CDR3 sequence is 15 residues long. Trimming cost V 1 base and J 7 bases, with 14 bases left between them. In germline, CDR1 is MNHNS, CDR2 SASEGT.

J is TRBJ1-2 and V is TRBV20-1; TRBD1 matches 10 bases. The CDR3 has 15 amino acids. After removal of 1 base from V and 7 bases from J, the junction contained 9 bases not matched to a gene. In germline, CDR1 is DFQATT, CDR2 SNEGSKA (reference sequence). DNA for the CDR3: TGCAGTGCTAGAGCCGCGACAGGGGGCGGTGGTGGCTACACCTTC. It specifies CSARAATGGGGGYTF.

In this sample, this clonotype turned up a few times. The chain recombines TRBV7-2 with TRBJ1-1; 11 bases map to TRBD1. From germline, CDR1 is SGHTA and CDR2 FQGNSA. The CDR3 extends over 17 amino acids. J was trimmed by 0 bases and V by 5 bases; bases with no gene match: 8. CDR3 coding DNA: TGTGCCAGCAGCATCGGACAGGGGGCAATAATGAACACTGAAGCTTTCTTT. This sequence encodes CASSIGQGAIMNTEAFF.